Given below is one TCR beta chain in context. This entry comes from a study of blood T cell repertoires in COVID-19. Overall study context: From T cells, B-cell-depleted T cells, or PBMCs came the material, which was cDNA or gDNA.

As originally analysed: Cell counts per sample came from amplifying reference gene primers. Libraries were prepared by immunoSEQ multiplex PCR; TCRdb keeps only in-frame clonotypes and omits some of them. V, J and clone size reflect that table, while D and trimming were determined from the DNA. The sample includes roughly 91,000 clones, about 80% of them seen just once. The source is a man between 65 and 85 years old with acute or convalescent COVID-19. The specimen sequenced was peripheral blood.

CDR3 nucleotide sequence: TGTGCCTGGAGTGGGGGACAGGGTGGCAATCAGCCCCAGCATTTT. Its translation is CAWSGGQGGNQPQHF. This sequence joins TRBV30 and TRBJ1-5; 9 bases match TRBD1. Germline-derived CDR1 and CDR2 are GTSNPN and SVGIG (reference sequence). V trimming: 1 base; J trimming: 2 bases; junction bases outside the gene matches: 3. The CDR3 sequence is 15 residues long.